This T cell receptor beta chain was sequenced in a study of T-cell reconstitution after alpha-beta-depleted transplantation in children. The CDR3 runs 17 residues. V gave up 3 bases and J gave up 0 bases; unmatched junction bases: 8. Germline V gives CDR1 LGHDT, CDR2 YNNKEL (reference sequence). In this sample, this clonotype turned up a few times. Unique molecular identifiers were built into the TCRbeta library. Each CDR3 protein gets one entry after TCRdb re-called the PCR reads with MiXCR. Here the sample spans around 360,000 distinct CDR3 sequences, approximately 10% being singletons. The V call is TRBV3-1, the J call TRBJ2-7; 10 nucleotides align to TRBD2. Sequences were derived from PBMCs from the stem cell graft donor, sampled from the stem cell graft. The sequence was collected from a human donor who donated a stem cell graft to a child with acute lymphoblastic leukemia. The CDR3 DNA follows: TGTGCCAGCAGCCACCTCGTCGCTAGCGGGGGCTCCTACGAGCAGTACTTC. Translating gives CASSHLVASGGSYEQYF.